This TCR beta chain was observed in a study of T cell changes during pregnancy in multiple sclerosis. Sequencing used immunoSEQ multiplex PCR; TCRdb keeps in-frame clones, though not all of them. The profile shows some 54,000 clones, 93% of them singletons. This CDR3 contains 13 residues. The germline gives CDR1 SEHNR, CDR2 FQNEAQ (reference sequence). V gave up 5 bases and J gave up 4 bases; unmatched junction bases: 3. In its sample, this clone was seen once. The sample has other DNA sequences that encode this CDR3 too. The material sequenced was peripheral blood, taken after pregnancy. This TCR was recovered from a female donor with multiple sclerosis, enrolled in a pregnancy study. This sequence joins TRBV7-9 and TRBJ2-7; 9 nucleotides align to TRBD2. The CDR3 DNA is TGTGCCAGCAGCCCTAGCGGGACTTACGAGCAGTACTTC. Translating gives CASSPSGTYEQYF.